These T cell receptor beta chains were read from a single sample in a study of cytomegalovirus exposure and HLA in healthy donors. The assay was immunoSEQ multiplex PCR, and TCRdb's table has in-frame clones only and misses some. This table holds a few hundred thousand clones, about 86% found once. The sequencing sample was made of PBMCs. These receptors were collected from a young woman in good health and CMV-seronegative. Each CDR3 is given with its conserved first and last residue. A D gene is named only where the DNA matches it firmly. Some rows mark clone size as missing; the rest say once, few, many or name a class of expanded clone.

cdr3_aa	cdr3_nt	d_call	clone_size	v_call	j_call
CASTEDRAAYEQYF	TGTGCCAGCACCGAAGACAGGGCGGCTTACGAGCAGTACTTC	TRBD1	once	TRBV28	TRBJ2-7
CASSAGQGVGQPQHF	TGTGCCAGCAGCGCGGGACAGGGGGTAGGACAGCCCCAGCATTTT	TRBD1	.	TRBV9	TRBJ1-5
CASSQEGEGTPYNEQFF	TGCGCCAGCAGCCAAGAAGGTGAGGGAACCCCCTACAATGAGCAGTTCTTC	.	.	TRBV4-1	TRBJ2-1
CASSFLTTDSYGYTF	TGTGCCAGCAGTTTCTTAACCACGGACAGCTATGGCTACACCTTC	.	.	TRBV28	TRBJ1-2
CASSAQVVDNQPQHF	TGTGCCAGCAGTGCACAGGTAGTAGACAATCAGCCCCAGCATTTT	.	.	TRBV2	TRBJ1-5
CASSYTRQGTAEQYF	TGTGCCAGCAGTTACACGAGACAGGGAACGGCCGAGCAGTACTTC	TRBD1	.	TRBV6-6	TRBJ2-7
CASSETAYSNQPQHF	TGTGCCAGCAGTGAAACAGCTTATAGCAATCAGCCCCAGCATTTT	.	once	TRBV2	TRBJ1-5
CASSFLQGGNEAFF	TGTGCCAGCAGCTTTCTACAGGGTGGGAATGAAGCTTTCTTT	.	.	TRBV7-9	TRBJ1-1
CASSSTAEQFF	TGTGCCAGCAGCTCGACAGCTGAGCAGTTCTTC	.	.	TRBV11-2	TRBJ2-1
CAWTETSRLEQFF	TGTGCCTGGACTGAGACTAGCAGGCTGGAGCAGTTCTTC	TRBD2	.	TRBV30	TRBJ2-1
CASSVGRGRNTEAFF	TGTGCCAGCAGCGTAGGAAGGGGGAGGAACACTGAAGCTTTCTTT	.	.	TRBV9	TRBJ1-1
CASSRDREWSNTEAFF	TGTGCCAGCTCGCGAGACAGGGAATGGAGTAACACTGAAGCTTTCTTT	TRBD1	.	TRBV18	TRBJ1-1
CASSVGTSGPNNEQFF	TGTGCCAGCAGTGTCGGGACTAGCGGACCTAACAATGAGCAGTTCTTC	TRBD2	.	TRBV6-4	TRBJ2-1
CASRDRGHTEAFF	TGTGCCAGCAGGGACAGGGGTCACACTGAAGCTTTCTTT	TRBD1	.	TRBV28	TRBJ1-1
CASSLDRGGHYGYTF	TGCGCCAGCAGTCTCGACAGGGGGGGACACTATGGCTACACCTTC	TRBD1	.	TRBV10-1	TRBJ1-2
CASSTGTLATNEKLFF	TGTGCCAGCAGCACCGGGACACTTGCAACTAATGAAAAACTGTTTTTT	.	.	TRBV5-8	TRBJ1-4
CASSFLEDSTYEQYF	TGTGCCAGCAGTTTCTTAGAGGATTCTACGTACGAGCAGTACTTC	.	.	TRBV6-5	TRBJ2-7